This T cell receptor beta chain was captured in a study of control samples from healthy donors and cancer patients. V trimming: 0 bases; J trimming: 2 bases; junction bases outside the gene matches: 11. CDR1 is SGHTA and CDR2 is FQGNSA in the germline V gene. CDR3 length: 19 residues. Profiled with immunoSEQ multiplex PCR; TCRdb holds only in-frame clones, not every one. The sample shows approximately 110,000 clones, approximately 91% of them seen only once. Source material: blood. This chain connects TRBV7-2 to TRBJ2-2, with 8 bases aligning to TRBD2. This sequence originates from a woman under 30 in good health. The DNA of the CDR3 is TGTGCCAGCAGCTTAGCGCCGGGGAGAATAGCGGGAAACACCGGGGAGCTGTTTTTT. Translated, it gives CASSLAPGRIAGNTGELFF.